Below, one TCR beta chain is given with its context. The use of a sample-barcoded 5' primer and a J-beta primer mix characterized a second PCR of roughly 6 to 11 cycles. A 12-random-nucleotide template-switch adaptor tagged each cDNA molecule. TCRdb passed the 5' RACE reads through MiXCR, listing each CDR3 protein once. The table lists about 830,000 distinct CDR3 sequences, around 62% of them singletons. The source of the sample is a study of blood T cells in healthy people across ages. The clonotype was recovered from a man in his thirties or forties in good health. Material: blood.

CDR3 sequence reads: CSAGGGNTEAFF. DNA for the CDR3: TGCAGTGCCGGGGGGGGGAACACTGAAGCTTTCTTT. This chain connects TRBV20-1 to TRBJ1-1; weak D call: TRBD1 (5 bases). V lost 6 bases and J lost 1, with 9 bases in between. This CDR3 is built from 12 residues. Germline V gives CDR1 DFQATT, CDR2 SNEGSKA (reference sequence).